These 9 T cell receptor beta chains share one sample of origin, sequenced in a study of cytomegalovirus exposure and HLA in healthy donors. Researchers ran the PCR with 60 Vbeta and 13 Jbeta primers. Assay used: immunoSEQ multiplex PCR; TCRdb lists only in-frame clones, some missing. Of over 150,000 clones listed, about three quarters are singletons. Sequenced: PBMCs. All receptors derive from a woman aged 30 to 39 in good health and CMV-seronegative.

The chain has TRBV6-1 and TRBJ1-6, with a weak D call TRBD1 (5 bases). Trimming removed 1 base from V and 10 bases from J, with 17 bases in between. Germline V gene sequence: CDR1 MNHNS, CDR2 SASEGT. The CDR3 is 16 amino acids. The CDR3: CASSEVAAWQGSPLHF. The CDR3 DNA is TGTGCCAGCAGTGAAGTGGCCGCGTGGCAGGGATCACCCCTCCACTTT.

The chain recombines TRBV5-4 with TRBJ2-2; weak D call: TRBD2 (5 bases). V lost 2 bases, J lost 0 bases, and 8 bases lay in between. Germline V CDR1 and CDR2: SGHNT, YYREEE (reference sequence). This CDR3 has 15 amino acids. CDR3 sequence (DNA): TGTGCCAGCAGCTTCGAGACTACGAACACCGGGGAGCTGTTTTTT. Its translation is CASSFETTNTGELFF.

The chain employs TRBV18 and TRBJ2-5; 9 bases are a match to TRBD1. The CDR3 runs to 16 residues. Germline V lookup: CDR1 KGHSH, CDR2 LQKENI. V was clipped by 4 bases and J by 5 bases; unmatched bases: 11. The CDR3 protein is CASSRSGTGLGETQYF. CDR3 in DNA: TGTGCCAGCTCACGATCCGGGACAGGGCTGGGGGAGACCCAGTACTTC.

This clone was detected a few times. The rearrangement joins TRBV5-1 to TRBJ2-1, with 13 nucleotides matching TRBD2. The CDR3 covers 15 residues. Germline V gene sequence: CDR1 SGHRS, CDR2 YFSETQ. V trimming: 4 bases; J trimming: 6 bases; junction bases outside the gene matches: 4. CDR3 residues: CASSAGLAGTNEQFF. CDR3 DNA: TGCGCCAGCAGCGCGGGACTAGCGGGAACCAATGAGCAGTTCTTC. The complete variable domain, with remaining parts taken from reference TRBV5-1 and TRBJ2-1, reads KAGVTQTPRYLIKTRGQQVTLSCSPISGHRSVSWYQQTPGQGLQFLFEYFSETQRNKGNFPGRFSGRQFSNSRSEMNVSTLELGDSALYLCASSAGLAGTNEQFFGPGTRLTVL.

The V call is TRBV19, the J call TRBJ1-3, with D possibly being TRBD1 (6 bases). The V and J ends lost 1 base and 2 bases respectively, with 15 bases between them. The CDR3 length is 17 residues. Germline V gene data show CDR1 as LNHDA and CDR2 as SQIVND (reference sequence). CDR3 DNA sequence: TGTGCCAGTAGTATAGTGGCAGGGGTCCGTCCTGGAAACACCATATATTTT. Translation: CASSIVAGVRPGNTIYF.

In its sample, this clone was seen once. This rearrangement joins TRBV29-1 to TRBJ2-2; 11 bases fit TRBD2. The germline V gene has CDR1 SQVTM and CDR2 ANQGSEA. The CDR3 has 16 amino acids. The junction had 7 bases not matched to a gene; V was cut back by 1 base and J by 6 bases. The CDR3 DNA follows: TGCAGCGTTGAAGTAGTAGCGGGGGGGCAGGCCGGGGAGCTGTTTTTT. It translates to CSVEVVAGGQAGELFF.

This rearrangement joins TRBV28 to TRBJ2-5; weak D call: TRBD1 (6 bases). The CDR3 is 13 residues long. Germline CDR1 reads MDHEN; CDR2 reads SYDVKM. The V gene lost 6 bases and the J gene lost 2 bases, with 10 bases spanning the gap. The CDR3 is CASRDSLQETQYF. In DNA form, the CDR3 reads TGTGCCAGCAGGGACAGTCTGCAAGAGACCCAGTACTTC.

This sequence joins TRBV19 and TRBJ2-1; D possibly corresponds to TRBD2 (6 bases). V was shortened by 3 bases and J by 10 bases, with 13 bases between the two germline ends. This CDR3 comprises 13 residues. Looked up from germline, CDR1 is LNHDA and CDR2 is SQIVND (reference sequence). The CDR3 reads CASSIPRTSEQFF. CDR3 DNA: TGTGCCAGTAGTATCCCCCGTACTAGCGAGCAGTTCTTC.

The CDR3 loop reads CASSLDSGSYNEQFF. The CDR3 region has the DNA TGTGCCAGCAGTTTAGACAGCGGGTCCTACAATGAGCAGTTCTTC. The J gene is TRBJ2-1, the V gene TRBV2; D possibly corresponds to TRBD2 (6 bases). V lost 5 bases and J 1 base, leaving 12 bases between the germline ends. Germline CDR1 SNHLY, CDR2 FYNNEI. This CDR3 has 15 residues. Supplemented by reference TRBV2 and TRBJ2-1, the full variable domain reads EPEVTQTPSHQVTQMGQEVILRCVPISNHLYFYWYRQILGQKVEFLVSFYNNEISEKSEIFDDQFSVERPDGSNFTLKIRSTKLEDSAMYFCASSLDSGSYNEQFFGPGTRLTVL.